These T cell receptor beta chains were read from a single sample in a study of blood T cell repertoires in COVID-19. The protocol was immunoSEQ multiplex PCR, while the TCRdb copy is restricted to in-frame clones and leaves out a portion. The table lists over 90,000 clones, approximately 88% of them singletons. The sample taken for sequencing was peripheral blood. The receptors shown here come from a human donor in a cohort sampled during active COVID-19. Both conserved end residues are part of each CDR3. The D gene is left open where the match is weak. Size values are once, few and many counts, or a class for expanded clones, and some rows have none.

CDR3 protein	CDR3 DNA	clone size	D gene	V gene	J gene
CASSQLRQGYEQYF	TGTGCCAGCAGCCAACTCCGCCAGGGCTACGAGCAGTACTTC	NA	NA	TRBV3-1/TRBV3-2	TRBJ2-7
CASSHSIGGLSTDTQYF	TGTGCCAGCAGCCACTCAATAGGGGGCCTTAGCACAGATACGCAGTATTTT	NA	TRBD1	TRBV11-3	TRBJ2-3
CATSDLFRGTGELFF	TGTGCCACCAGTGATTTGTTCAGGGGCACCGGGGAGCTGTTTTTT	NA	NA	TRBV24-1	TRBJ2-2
CASSLNGETQYF	TGTGCCAGCAGCTTAAACGGAGAGACCCAGTACTTC	NA	NA	TRBV11-2	TRBJ2-5
CASSRQVMNTGELFF	TGTGCCAGCAGTCGACAGGTGATGAACACCGGGGAGCTGTTTTTT	NA	NA	TRBV2	TRBJ2-2
CASSEIDRNYGYTF	TGTGCCAGCAGTGAAATTGACAGAAACTATGGCTACACCTTC	few	NA	TRBV6-1	TRBJ1-2
CASSLQGRTGELFF	TGTGCCAGCAGCCTTCAGGGTCGGACCGGGGAGCTGTTTTTT	few	NA	TRBV3-1/TRBV3-2	TRBJ2-2
CASSKDRTDTQYF	TGTGCCAGCAGCAAGGACAGAACAGATACGCAGTATTTT	NA	NA	TRBV27	TRBJ2-3
CASSPILGGKGLSTEAFF	TGCGCCAGCAGCCCTATTCTGGGAGGGAAGGGTTTGAGTACTGAAGCTTTCTTT	once	NA	TRBV4-1	TRBJ1-1
CASSYRTATNEKLFF	TGTGCCAGCAGTTACCGGACAGCAACTAATGAAAAACTGTTTTTT	NA	NA	TRBV6-2/TRBV6-3	TRBJ1-4
CASSLGRQVYDEQYF	TGCGCCAGCAGCTTGGGCCGACAGGTCTACGATGAGCAGTACTTC	NA	NA	TRBV5-1	TRBJ2-7
CASSLATSGSYEQYF	TGTGCCAGCAGCTTAGCGACTAGCGGGAGTTACGAGCAGTACTTC	few	TRBD2	TRBV7-9	TRBJ2-7
CASSLQRGNIQYF	TGCGCCAGCAGCTTGCAAAGGGGTAACATTCAGTACTTC	NA	NA	TRBV5-1	TRBJ2-4
CASRDSGETQYF	TGTGCCAGCAGAGATAGCGGGGAGACCCAGTACTTC	few	TRBD2	TRBV28	TRBJ2-5
CAISETGVYEQFF	TGTGCCATCAGTGAGACAGGGGTCTATGAGCAGTTCTTC	NA	TRBD1	TRBV10-3	TRBJ2-1
CASRKDKVHEQFF	TGTGCCAGTAGAAAGGACAAGGTCCATGAGCAGTTCTTC	NA	NA	TRBV19	TRBJ2-1
CASSFRDRYQQYF	TGTGCCAGCAGCTTCCGGGACAGGTACCAGCAGTACTTC	NA	TRBD1	TRBV5-6	TRBJ2-7
CSVEEYQAGKHEKLFF	TGCAGCGTTGAGGAATATCAGGCAGGGAAGCATGAAAAACTGTTTTTT	NA	NA	TRBV29-1	TRBJ1-4
CASSPGMVGYEQYF	TGTGCCAGCAGCCCGGGGATGGTTGGCTACGAGCAGTACTTC	NA	NA	TRBV7-9	TRBJ2-7
CASSPGTVYGYTF	TGTGCCAGCAGCCCCGGGACAGTCTATGGCTACACCTTC	NA	TRBD1	TRBV14	TRBJ1-2
CASSLEEVAFF	TGCGCCAGCAGCTTGGAGGAGGTAGCTTTCTTT	NA	NA	TRBV5-1	TRBJ1-1
CASSQDSSELETEQFF	TGTGCCAGCAGCCAAGATAGTTCGGAACTAGAGACTGAGCAGTTCTTC	NA	NA	TRBV4-2	TRBJ2-1
CATSGTANTGELFF	TGTGCCACCTCCGGGACAGCGAACACCGGGGAGCTGTTTTTT	NA	TRBD1	TRBV6-4	TRBJ2-2